Each of the 10 T cell receptor beta chains below was sequenced from the same sample in a study of T cell responses to AZD1222 COVID-19 vaccine. This table comes from immunoSEQ multiplex PCR, and its TCRdb copy is limited to in-frame clones, with some not included. This sample has 150,000 to 190,000 clones, with less than 90% found just once. The sequencing used peripheral blood, collected after recovery from COVID-19. All receptors come from an adult who had recovered from COVID-19.

The J gene is TRBJ2-1, the V gene TRBV7-2, with TRBD1 matching 8 bases. The length of the CDR3 is 12 residues. Germline loops: CDR1 SGHTA, CDR2 FQGNSA. Trimming cost V 0 bases and J 15 bases; bases outside gene matches: 4. The CDR3: CASSLAGQGRFF. The DNA of the CDR3 is TGTGCCAGCAGCTTAGCCGGACAGGGTCGGTTCTTC.

CDR3 nucleotides: TGTGCCAGCAGTGAAAACCCTCAGACAGGGGGCGAGAGGAAACTGTTTTTT. This translates into CASSENPQTGGERKLFF. The chain joins TRBV2 to TRBJ1-4; TRBD1 matches 10 bases. Germline CDR1 and CDR2: SNHLY and FYNNEI. Trimming took 2 bases from V and 11 from J; bases not matched to a gene: 14. The CDR3 contains 17 residues.

The gene calls are TRBV5-6 and TRBJ2-7; 10 positions match TRBD1. Trimming took 1 base from V and 5 from J; bases not matched to a gene: 3. From germline, CDR1 is SGHDT and CDR2 YYEEEE. This CDR3 is built from 14 residues. As DNA, the CDR3 is TGTGCCAGCAGCTTGAGTGACAGGGGGCACGAGCAGTACTTC. Its translation is CASSLSDRGHEQYF.

The chain employs TRBV27 and TRBJ1-1, with 11 bases lining up with TRBD1. Germline V gene sequence: CDR1 MNHEY, CDR2 SMNVEV (reference sequence). V lost 6 bases to trimming and J lost 1 base; unmatched junction nucleotides: 7. The CDR3 is made up of 16 amino acids. The CDR3 bases are TGTGCCAGCAGAGGACAGGGGGCAGTGGGGAACACTGAAGCTTTCTTT. Its translation is CASRGQGAVGNTEAFF.

The chain recombines TRBV3-1 (or the pseudogene TRBV3-2) with TRBJ2-1, with 9 positions matching TRBD2. CDR1 is LGHDT, CDR2 YNNKEL, per germline (reference sequence). Germline trimming cut 6 bases from V and 14 bases from J; bases unmatched to any gene: 14. CDR3 size: 14 residues. The CDR3 region has the DNA TGTGCCAGCAGGGACCTAGCGGGACGTGATTCGGAGTTCTTC. It codes for CASRDLAGRDSEFF.

The gene calls are TRBV18 and TRBJ1-2; 10 positions agree with TRBD1. The germline V gene encodes CDR1 KGHSH and CDR2 LQKENI. V lost 1 base to trimming and J lost 5 bases; unmatched junction nucleotides: 13. CDR3 length: 18 residues. The DNA of the CDR3 is TGTGCCAGCTCACCACTAGGGGCCGGGACAGGGGATAAGTATGGCTACACCTTC. This sequence encodes CASSPLGAGTGDKYGYTF.

The V gene is TRBV7-3, the J gene TRBJ2-2; tentatively, D is TRBD2 (5 bases). The CDR3 covers 16 residues. CDR1 is SGHTA and CDR2 is FQGTGA in the germline V gene. Trimming shortened V by 3 bases and J by 8 bases, and 19 bases separated the two germline ends. CDR3 sequence (DNA): TGTGCCAGCAGCTTTAGACTTCGGGGTGCGCCAGGGGAGCTGTTTTTT. Translated: CASSFRLRGAPGELFF.

The CDR3 DNA is TGTGCCAGCAGCTTAACACACCAATATAGCAATCAGCCCCAGCATTTT. This sequence encodes CASSLTHQYSNQPQHF. The V call is TRBV11-2, the J call TRBJ1-5; D ambiguous. The CDR3 is 16 amino acids. Per the germline V gene, CDR1 is SGHAT and CDR2 is FQNNGV. The V and J ends lost 2 bases and 0 bases respectively, with 11 bases between them.

This sequence joins TRBV27 and TRBJ2-3; perhaps TRBD1 as D (5 bases). The CDR3 has 12 amino acids. Deletions cut 5 bases from V and 6 bases from J, with 9 bases between. Germline values: CDR1 MNHEY, CDR2 SMNVEV (reference sequence). The CDR3 spells CASSVKGDTQYF. In DNA form, the CDR3 reads TGTGCCAGCAGTGTCAAGGGGGATACGCAGTATTTT.

The chain is built from TRBV3-1 (or the pseudogene TRBV3-2) and TRBJ1-5, with TRBD1 as a possible D gene (5 bases). Germline CDR1 is LGHDT and CDR2 is YNNKEL (reference sequence). The CDR3 covers 11 residues. The germline V and J ends were trimmed by 2 bases and 16 bases, with 12 bases remaining between them. Written as DNA, the CDR3 is TGTGCCAGCAGCCAACGGGGGAAAAAACATTTT. Protein product: CASSQRGKKHF.